The 23 T cell receptor beta chains given below trace back to one sample, sequenced in a study of cytomegalovirus exposure and HLA in healthy donors. TCRdb's table, derived via immunoSEQ multiplex PCR, lists solely in-frame clones and lacks some. The table lists about 190,000 clones, approximately 84% of them singletons. The material sequenced was PBMCs. The receptors were sampled from a woman between 18 and 29 years old in good health and CMV-seropositive.

This clone showed up just a few times. The chain uses TRBV7-8 and TRBJ1-1; D uncertain. V was trimmed by 0 bases and J by 3 bases, leaving 5 bases between them. CDR1 and CDR2 (germline): SGHVS, FQNEAQ. The CDR3 has 13 amino acids. The CDR3: CASSLALDTEAFF. Here the CDR3 DNA reads TGTGCCAGCAGCTTAGCCTTAGACACTGAAGCTTTCTTT.

J is TRBJ1-2 and V is TRBV19; D call uncertain. Germline-derived CDR1 and CDR2 are LNHDA and SQIVND (reference sequence). Between the trimmed V and J ends, which lost 4 bases and 2 bases, there was a span of 14 bases. CDR3 length equals 15 residues. In DNA form, the CDR3 reads TGTGCCAGTAGTACCCGGGCGGGGAACAACTATGGCTACACCTTC. Its translation is CASSTRAGNNYGYTF.

V and J are TRBV4-2 and TRBJ1-5, with 7 bases that match TRBD1. With 1 base clipped from V and 5 bases from J, the junction kept 2 bases outside the gene matches. This CDR3 has 14 residues. Germline lookup yields CDR1 LGHNA and CDR2 YNFKEQ. The CDR3 protein is CASSQVGGDQPQHF. The DNA for the CDR3 is TGTGCCAGCAGCCAAGTAGGGGGCGATCAGCCCCAGCATTTT.

This chain joins TRBV25-1 and TRBJ1-2; no clear D gene. Germline V gene lookup returns CDR1 MGHDK and CDR2 SYGVNS. Trimming pared 2 bases from V and 5 bases from J, leaving 9 bases between. The CDR3 consists of 13 residues. The CDR3 sequence is CASSEAGVYGYTF. CDR3 DNA: TGTGCCAGCAGTGAAGCCGGGGTGTATGGCTACACCTTC.

The gene calls are TRBV7-9 and TRBJ1-1; 11 bases agree with TRBD1. The CDR3 runs 14 residues. With 2 bases clipped from V and 11 bases from J, the junction kept 7 bases outside the gene matches. CDR1 is SEHNR and CDR2 is FQNEAQ in the germline V gene (reference sequence). As DNA, the CDR3 is TGTGCCAGCAGCTTACGGGACAGGGGGGAGTGGGCTTTCTTT. Its translation is CASSLRDRGEWAFF.

The chain is built from TRBV4-1 and TRBJ1-5; 7 bases fit TRBD1. This CDR3 spans 14 amino acids. V dropped 4 bases and J dropped 1; count of bases not matched to a gene: 1. Germline-derived CDR1 and CDR2 are MGHRA and YSYEKL. In DNA, the CDR3 is TGCGCCAGCAGCCTGGGACAGAGCAATCAGCCCCAGCATTTT. Translated: CASSLGQSNQPQHF.

This clone was found a few times. CDR3: CASSPTLNYGYTF. The DNA of the CDR3 is TGCGCCAGCAGCCCCACGCTAAACTATGGCTACACCTTC. The rearrangement joins TRBV5-1 to TRBJ1-2, with no clear D. Germline CDR1 is SGHRS and CDR2 is YFSETQ. The CDR3 totals 13 residues. With 4 bases removed from V and 2 bases from J, the gap between germline ends came to 9 bases.

This chain connects TRBV4-2 to TRBJ2-3; 12 bases are a match to TRBD2. Per germline, CDR1 LGHNA and CDR2 YNFKEQ. V was clipped by 1 base and J by 2 bases; unmatched bases: 10. The CDR3 sequence is 19 residues long. The CDR3 loop reads CASSQVVASGGGPTDTQYF. CDR3 DNA: TGTGCCAGCAGCCAAGTGGTGGCTAGCGGGGGGGGGCCCACAGATACGCAGTATTTT.

This chain joins TRBV14 and TRBJ2-7, with 7 positions matching TRBD2. There are 13 residues in the CDR3. Trimming cost V 1 base and J 6 bases; bases outside gene matches: 3. Germline lookup yields CDR1 SGHDN and CDR2 FVKESK. This CDR3 reads CASSQGRGSEQYF. CDR3 nucleotide sequence: TGTGCCAGCAGCCAAGGGCGGGGGTCCGAGCAGTACTTC.

This clone was observed a few times. The chain recombines TRBV9 with TRBJ2-7, with D possibly matching TRBD1 (5 bases). This CDR3 region has 13 residues. The germline CDR1 and CDR2 sequences are SGDLS and YYNGEE. Trimming took off 1 base at V and 6 bases at J, with 11 bases between the two ends. CDR3 sequence: CASSVLGDREQYF. The CDR3 region has the DNA TGTGCCAGCAGCGTATTAGGGGATCGCGAGCAGTACTTC.

The chain is built from TRBV19 and TRBJ1-5; possible D gene TRBD1, 5 bases. The germline V gene encodes CDR1 LNHDA and CDR2 SQIVND (reference sequence). V was shortened by 4 bases and J by 4 bases, with 14 bases between the two germline ends. The CDR3 loop spans 15 amino acids. The DNA of the CDR3 is TGTGCCAGTAGTAACCCGGGCCCAGGGAATCAGCCCCAGCATTTT. Protein: CASSNPGPGNQPQHF.

The J gene is TRBJ2-3, the V gene TRBV5-1; D remains unclear. In germline, CDR1 is SGHRS, CDR2 YFSETQ. There are 13 residues in the CDR3. V was trimmed by 3 bases and J by 5 bases, leaving 10 bases between them. The CDR3 DNA sequence: TGCGCCAGCAGCTCCCTACTCATAGATACGCAGTATTTT. This gives the protein CASSSLLIDTQYF.

This clone turned up a few times. The J gene is TRBJ2-7, the V gene TRBV2; 9 bases match TRBD2. J gave up 4 bases and V 5 bases, and 6 bases lay outside the gene matches. Germline CDR1 and CDR2: SNHLY and FYNNEI. The CDR3 has 14 amino acids. In DNA, the CDR3 is TGTGCCAGCAGTAGAGAGCGGGGGGAATACGAGCAGTACTTC. Amino acids: CASSRERGEYEQYF.

The sample holds one count of this clone. The CDR3 is CASSPGVMVRDEQYF. The DNA of the CDR3 is TGTGCCAGCAGCCCAGGGGTGATGGTGAGGGACGAGCAGTACTTC. The chain has TRBV9 and TRBJ2-7; D may be TRBD1 (6 bases). V shed 4 bases and J shed 5 bases, with 19 bases lying between them. Looked up from germline, CDR1 is SGDLS and CDR2 is YYNGEE. CDR3 length equals 15 residues.

This clone was observed many times. Other DNA sequences of this sample code for an identical CDR3. This chain connects TRBV9 to TRBJ2-5, with 10 bases aligning to TRBD2. In germline, CDR1 is SGDLS, CDR2 YYNGEE. CDR3 length: 15 residues. V lost 2 bases to trimming and J lost 5 bases; unmatched junction nucleotides: 6. The CDR3 sequence is CASSVQAGGPETQYF. The CDR3 DNA follows: TGTGCCAGCAGCGTCCAAGCGGGGGGGCCGGAGACCCAGTACTTC.

The CDR3 is CASYDRNEAFF. In DNA, the CDR3 is TGTGCCAGCTATGACAGGAATGAAGCTTTCTTT. This chain links TRBV27 with TRBJ1-1, with a weak D call TRBD1 (6 bases). CDR1 MNHEY and CDR2 SMNVEV come from the germline V gene (reference sequence). V lost 8 bases and J lost 7, with 11 bases in between. The CDR3 totals 11 residues.

The chain joins TRBV19 to TRBJ1-2; 12 nucleotides agree with TRBD1. V lost 6 bases to trimming and J lost 7 bases; unmatched junction nucleotides: 6. Per the germline V gene, CDR1 is LNHDA and CDR2 is SQIVND (reference sequence). The CDR3 contains 14 residues. In DNA, the CDR3 is TGTGCCAGTAGCCCCGGGACAGGGGGCACTGGCTACACCTTC. Its protein product is CASSPGTGGTGYTF.

CDR3 region: CASSLNGGVRTEAFF. CDR3 bases: TGTGCCAGCAGCTTGAACGGGGGGGTAAGAACTGAAGCTTTCTTT. V and J are TRBV5-6 and TRBJ1-1; maybe TRBD1 (5 bases). Trimming removed 1 base at V and 5 bases at J, with 15 bases between. Germline V CDR1 and CDR2: SGHDT, YYEEEE. This CDR3 has 15 residues.

V usage is TRBV27 and J usage is TRBJ2-7, with 8 bases that match TRBD1. The CDR3 is 15 residues long. Germline trimming cut 5 bases from V and 3 bases from J; bases unmatched to any gene: 9. Germline V gene lookup returns CDR1 MNHEY and CDR2 SMNVEV (reference sequence). In DNA form, the CDR3 reads TGTGCCAGCAGTCCACAGACAGGGGCCTACTACGAGCAGTACTTC. This sequence encodes CASSPQTGAYYEQYF.

The V call is TRBV7-3, the J call TRBJ1-1, with D maybe TRBD1 (6 bases). From germline, CDR1 is SGHTA and CDR2 FQGTGA. The CDR3 has 14 residues. Between the trimmed V and J ends, which lost 5 bases and 4 bases, there was a span of 14 bases. In DNA form, the CDR3 reads TGTGCCAGCAGCCCAGGGGTAGATTCCACTGAAGCTTTCTTT. Its protein is CASSPGVDSTEAFF.

The rearrangement links TRBV28 to TRBJ1-4; TRBD1 aligns across 9 bases. This CDR3 contains 12 residues. CDR1 and CDR2 (germline): MDHEN, SYDVKM. Trimming removed 7 bases from V and 12 bases from J; junction bases left unmatched: 6. As DNA, the CDR3 is TGTGCCAGCATTGGGACAGGGTTCGAACTGTTTTTT. Amino acid sequence: CASIGTGFELFF.

The V gene is TRBV15, the J gene TRBJ2-1; TRBD1 is a possible D gene (6 bases). Germline CDR1 reads LNHNV; CDR2 reads YYDKDF (reference sequence). Trimming stripped 2 bases from V and 4 bases from J, with 12 bases between. The CDR3 sequence is 15 residues long. This CDR3 reads CATSRNRVRYNEQFF. CDR3 DNA: TGTGCCACCAGCAGAAACAGGGTAAGGTACAATGAGCAGTTCTTC.

Worth noting for this clone: Other DNA sequences in this sample translate to the same CDR3. The chain joins TRBV7-2 to TRBJ2-3; 7 bases line up with TRBD2. In germline, CDR1 is SGHTA, CDR2 FQGNSA. V lost 3 bases, J lost 3 bases, and 0 bases stayed unmatched. This CDR3 has 13 amino acids. The CDR3, as DNA: TGTGCCAGCAGCTTCGGGGGGACAGATACGCAGTATTTT. It encodes CASSFGGTDTQYF.